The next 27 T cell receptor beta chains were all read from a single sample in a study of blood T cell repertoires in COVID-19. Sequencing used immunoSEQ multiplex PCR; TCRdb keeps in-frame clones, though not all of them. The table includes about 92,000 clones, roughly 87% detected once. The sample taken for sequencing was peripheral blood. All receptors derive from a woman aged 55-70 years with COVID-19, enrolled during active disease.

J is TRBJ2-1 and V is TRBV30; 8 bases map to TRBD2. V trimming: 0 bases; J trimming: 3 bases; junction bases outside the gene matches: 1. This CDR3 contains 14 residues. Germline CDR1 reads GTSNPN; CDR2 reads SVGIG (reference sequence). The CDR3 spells CAWSVGTSYNEQFF. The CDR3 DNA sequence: TGTGCCTGGAGTGTAGGGACTAGCTACAATGAGCAGTTCTTC.

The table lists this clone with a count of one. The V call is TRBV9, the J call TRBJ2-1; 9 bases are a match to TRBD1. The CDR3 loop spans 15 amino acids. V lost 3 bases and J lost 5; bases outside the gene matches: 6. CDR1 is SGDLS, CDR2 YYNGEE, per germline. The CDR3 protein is CASSARQGGNNEQFF. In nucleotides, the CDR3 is TGTGCCAGCAGCGCCCGACAGGGGGGAAACAATGAGCAGTTCTTC.

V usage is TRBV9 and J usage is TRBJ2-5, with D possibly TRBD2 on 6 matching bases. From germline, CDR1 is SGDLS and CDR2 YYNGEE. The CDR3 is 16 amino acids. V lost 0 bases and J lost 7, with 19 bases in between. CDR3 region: CASSVGTAFFGGTQYF. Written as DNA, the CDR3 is TGTGCCAGCAGCGTAGGAACCGCCTTCTTCGGGGGGACCCAGTACTTC.

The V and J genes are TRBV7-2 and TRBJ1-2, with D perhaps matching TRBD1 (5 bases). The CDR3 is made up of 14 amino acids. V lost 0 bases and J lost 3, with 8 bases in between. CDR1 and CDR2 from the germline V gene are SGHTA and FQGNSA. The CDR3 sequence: CASSLAKTDYGYTF. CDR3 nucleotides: TGTGCCAGCAGCTTAGCGAAGACAGACTATGGCTACACCTTC.

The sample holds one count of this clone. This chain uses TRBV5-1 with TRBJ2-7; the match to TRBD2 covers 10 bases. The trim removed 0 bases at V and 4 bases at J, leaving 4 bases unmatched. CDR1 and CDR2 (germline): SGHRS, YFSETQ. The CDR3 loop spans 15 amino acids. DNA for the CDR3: TGCGCCAGCAGCTTGGGGCTAGCGGGGGTTTACGAGCAGTACTTC. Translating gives CASSLGLAGVYEQYF. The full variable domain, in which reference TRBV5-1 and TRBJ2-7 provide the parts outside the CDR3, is KAGVTQTPRYLIKTRGQQVTLSCSPISGHRSVSWYQQTPGQGLQFLFEYFSETQRNKGNFPGRFSGRQFSNSRSEMNVSTLELGDSALYLCASSLGLAGVYEQYFGPGTRLTVT.

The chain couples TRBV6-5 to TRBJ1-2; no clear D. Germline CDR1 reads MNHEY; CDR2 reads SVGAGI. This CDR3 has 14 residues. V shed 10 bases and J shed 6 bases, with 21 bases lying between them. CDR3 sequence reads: CATKEDARRDGYTF. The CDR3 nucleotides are TGTGCCACCAAGGAGGACGCGAGGCGGGATGGCTACACCTTC.

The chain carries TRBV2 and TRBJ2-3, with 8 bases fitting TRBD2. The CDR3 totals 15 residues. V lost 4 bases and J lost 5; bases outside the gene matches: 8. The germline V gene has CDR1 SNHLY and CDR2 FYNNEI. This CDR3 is CASSVGLAGVDTQYF. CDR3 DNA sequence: TGTGCCAGCAGTGTCGGGCTAGCGGGCGTAGATACGCAGTATTTT.

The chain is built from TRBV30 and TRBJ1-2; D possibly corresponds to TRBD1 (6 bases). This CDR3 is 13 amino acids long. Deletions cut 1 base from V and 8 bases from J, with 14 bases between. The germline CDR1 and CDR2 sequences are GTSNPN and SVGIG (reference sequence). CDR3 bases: TGTGCCTGGAGTGATCTAGGACAGTGGGGCTACACCTTC. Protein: CAWSDLGQWGYTF.

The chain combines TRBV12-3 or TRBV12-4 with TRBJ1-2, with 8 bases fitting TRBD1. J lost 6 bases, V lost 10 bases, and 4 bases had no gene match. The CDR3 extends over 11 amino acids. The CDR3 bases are TGTGCCACCTGGACAGGGAATGGCTACACCTTC. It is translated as CATWTGNGYTF.

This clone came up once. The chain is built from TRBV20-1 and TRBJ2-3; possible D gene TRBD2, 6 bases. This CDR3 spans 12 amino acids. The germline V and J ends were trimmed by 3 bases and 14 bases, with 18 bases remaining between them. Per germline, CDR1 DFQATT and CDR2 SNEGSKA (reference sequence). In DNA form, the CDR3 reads TGCAGTGCTAGTTCCCGACTAGATTTGCTGTATTTT. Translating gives CSASSRLDLLYF.

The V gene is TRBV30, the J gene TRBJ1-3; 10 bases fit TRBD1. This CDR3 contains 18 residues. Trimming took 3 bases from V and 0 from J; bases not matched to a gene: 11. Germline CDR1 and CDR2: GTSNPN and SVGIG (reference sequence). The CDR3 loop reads CAWRRDRGRDGSGNTIYF. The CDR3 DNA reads TGTGCCTGGAGGCGGGACAGGGGCAGAGACGGCTCTGGAAACACCATATATTTT.

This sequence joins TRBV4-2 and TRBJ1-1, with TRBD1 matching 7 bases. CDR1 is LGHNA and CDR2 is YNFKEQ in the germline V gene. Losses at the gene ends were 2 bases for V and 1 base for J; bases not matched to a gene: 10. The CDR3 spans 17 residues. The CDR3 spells CASSQRSTGATNTEAFF. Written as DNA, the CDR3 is TGTGCCAGCAGCCAACGGTCAACAGGGGCGACGAACACTGAAGCTTTCTTT.

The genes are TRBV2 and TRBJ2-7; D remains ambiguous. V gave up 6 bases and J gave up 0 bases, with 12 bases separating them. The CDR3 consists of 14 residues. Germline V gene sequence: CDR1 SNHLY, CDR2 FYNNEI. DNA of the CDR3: TGTGCCAGCAGACCGGGTCCCAGCTCCTACGAGCAGTACTTC. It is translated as CASRPGPSSYEQYF.

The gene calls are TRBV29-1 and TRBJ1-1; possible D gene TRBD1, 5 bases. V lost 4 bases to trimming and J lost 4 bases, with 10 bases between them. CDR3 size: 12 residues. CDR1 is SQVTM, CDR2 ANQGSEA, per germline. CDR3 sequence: CSVGGGSTEAFF. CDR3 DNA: TGCAGCGTTGGGGGGGGGAGCACTGAAGCTTTCTTT.

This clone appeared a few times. The CDR3 loop reads CASSQGVGGTSSYF. CDR3 DNA sequence: TGTGCCAGCAGCCAAGGTGTCGGTGGGACTAGCTCGTACTTC. The chain joins TRBV4-2 to TRBJ2-7; TRBD2 matches 9 bases. The CDR3 contains 14 residues. CDR1 is LGHNA and CDR2 is YNFKEQ in the germline V gene. Germline trimming cut 1 base from V and 12 bases from J; bases unmatched to any gene: 10.

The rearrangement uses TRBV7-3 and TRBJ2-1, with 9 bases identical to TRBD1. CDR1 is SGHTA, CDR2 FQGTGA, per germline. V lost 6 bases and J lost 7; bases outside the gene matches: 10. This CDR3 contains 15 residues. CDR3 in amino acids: CASSLTGGIGNEQFF. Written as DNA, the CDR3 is TGTGCCAGCAGTTTGACAGGGGGTATCGGAAATGAGCAGTTCTTC.

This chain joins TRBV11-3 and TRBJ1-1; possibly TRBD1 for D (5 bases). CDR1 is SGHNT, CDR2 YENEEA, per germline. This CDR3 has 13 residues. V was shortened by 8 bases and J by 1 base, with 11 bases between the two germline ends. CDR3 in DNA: TGTGCCAGCGGATTTACAGGGAACACTGAAGCTTTCTTT. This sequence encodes CASGFTGNTEAFF.

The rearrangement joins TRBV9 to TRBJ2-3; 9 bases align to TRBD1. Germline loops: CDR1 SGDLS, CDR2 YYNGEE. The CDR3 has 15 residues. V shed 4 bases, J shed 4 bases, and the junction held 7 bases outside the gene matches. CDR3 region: CASSPWTGAPDTQYF. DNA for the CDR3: TGTGCCAGCAGCCCTTGGACAGGGGCCCCAGATACGCAGTATTTT. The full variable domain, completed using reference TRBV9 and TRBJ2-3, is DSGVTQTPKHLITATGQRVTLRCSPRSGDLSVYWYQQSLDQGLQFLIQYYNGEERAKGNILERFSAQQFPDLHSELNLSSLELGDSALYFCASSPWTGAPDTQYFGPGTRLTVL.

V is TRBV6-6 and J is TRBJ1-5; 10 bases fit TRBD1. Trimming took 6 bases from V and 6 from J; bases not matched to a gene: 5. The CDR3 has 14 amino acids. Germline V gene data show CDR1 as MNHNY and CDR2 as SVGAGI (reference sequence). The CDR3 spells CASRAGTGVQPQHF. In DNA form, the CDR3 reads TGTGCCAGCAGAGCCGGGACAGGGGTTCAGCCCCAGCATTTT.

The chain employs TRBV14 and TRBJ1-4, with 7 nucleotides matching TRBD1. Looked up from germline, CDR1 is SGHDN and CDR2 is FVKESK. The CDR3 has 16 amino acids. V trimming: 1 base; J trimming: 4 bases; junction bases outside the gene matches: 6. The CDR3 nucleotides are TGTGCCAGCAGCCAAGCGTACAGGGGCGTTAATGAAAAACTGTTTTTT. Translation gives CASSQAYRGVNEKLFF.

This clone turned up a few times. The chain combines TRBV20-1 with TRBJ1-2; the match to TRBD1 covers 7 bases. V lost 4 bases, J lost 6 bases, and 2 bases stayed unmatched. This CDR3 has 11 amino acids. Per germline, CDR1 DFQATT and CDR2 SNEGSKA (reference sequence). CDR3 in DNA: TGCAGTGCTACGGGACAGAATGGCTACACCTTC. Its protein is CSATGQNGYTF.

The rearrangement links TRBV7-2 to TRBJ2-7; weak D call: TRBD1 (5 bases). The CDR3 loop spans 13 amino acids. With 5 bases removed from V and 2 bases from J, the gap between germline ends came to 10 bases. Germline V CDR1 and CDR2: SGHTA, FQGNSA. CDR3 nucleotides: TGTGCCAGCAGCGACAGACAAACCTACGAGCAGTACTTC. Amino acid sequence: CASSDRQTYEQYF. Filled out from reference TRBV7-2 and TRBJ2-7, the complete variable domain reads GAGVSQSPSNKVTEKGKDVELRCDPISGHTALYWYRQSLGQGLEFLIYFQGNSAPDKSGLPSDRFSAERTGGSVSTLTIQRTQQEDSAVYLCASSDRQTYEQYFGPGTRLTVT.

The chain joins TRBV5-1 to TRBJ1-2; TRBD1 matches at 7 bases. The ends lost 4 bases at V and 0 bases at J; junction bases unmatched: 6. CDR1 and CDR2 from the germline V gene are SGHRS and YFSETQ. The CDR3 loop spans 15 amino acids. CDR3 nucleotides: TGCGCCAGCAGCCGGACAGGAGTCACTAACTATGGCTACACCTTC. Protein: CASSRTGVTNYGYTF.

CDR3 sequence: CASSFSQAVNIQYF. DNA for the CDR3: TGCGCCAGCAGCTTTTCACAGGCGGTGAACATTCAGTACTTC. J is TRBJ2-4 and V is TRBV5-1; D is possibly TRBD1 (5 bases). CDR3 size: 14 residues. In germline, CDR1 is SGHRS, CDR2 YFSETQ. V gave up 2 bases and J gave up 7 bases, with 13 bases separating them.

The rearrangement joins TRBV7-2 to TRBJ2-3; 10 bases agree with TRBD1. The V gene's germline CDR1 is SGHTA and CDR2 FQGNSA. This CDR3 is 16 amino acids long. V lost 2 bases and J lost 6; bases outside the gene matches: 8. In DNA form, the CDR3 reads TGTGCCAGCAGCTTACAGGGACAGGGGTTGCGGGATACGCAGTATTTT. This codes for CASSLQGQGLRDTQYF.

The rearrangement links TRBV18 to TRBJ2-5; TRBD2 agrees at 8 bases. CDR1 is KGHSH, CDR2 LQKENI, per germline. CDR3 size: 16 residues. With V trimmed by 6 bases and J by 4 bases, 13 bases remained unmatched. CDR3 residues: CASSPTGGATGETQYF. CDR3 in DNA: TGTGCCAGCTCCCCGACGGGGGGGGCGACTGGAGAGACCCAGTACTTC. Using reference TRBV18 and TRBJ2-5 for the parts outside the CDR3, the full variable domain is NAGVMQNPRHLVRRRGQEARLRCSPMKGHSHVYWYRQLPEEGLKFMVYLQKENIIDESGMPKERFSAEFPKEGPSILRIQQVVRGDSAAYFCASSPTGGATGETQYFGPGTRLLVL.

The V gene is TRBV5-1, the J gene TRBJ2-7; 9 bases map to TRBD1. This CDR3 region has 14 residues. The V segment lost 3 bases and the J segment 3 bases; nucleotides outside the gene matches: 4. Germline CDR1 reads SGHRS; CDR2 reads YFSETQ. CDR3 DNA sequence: TGCGCCAGCAGCTCCGGGACAGGGCACTACGAGCAGTACTTC. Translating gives CASSSGTGHYEQYF.